A selection of T cell receptor beta chains follows, all from one sample in a study of blood T cell repertoires in COVID-19. Measured with immunoSEQ multiplex PCR; TCRdb has only the in-frame clones, and not every one. This table has hundreds of thousands of clones, about nine tenths appearing once. Source material: PBMCs or T cells enriched from blood (not recorded which). These receptor sequences come from a man aged 18 to 35 who had recovered from COVID-19. The CDR3 runs from the conserved cysteine through the conserved F or W. The D gene is left open where the match is weak. Rows give clone size only sometimes, using once, few, many, or a class for an expanded clone.

d_call: TRBD1
v_call: TRBV11-2
j_call: TRBJ2-7
clone_size: .
cdr3_nt: TGTGCCAGCAGCCAGGGACAGGGTATGATATACGAGCAGTACTTC
cdr3_aa: CASSQGQGMIYEQYF

d_call: TRBD1
v_call: TRBV19
j_call: TRBJ1-1
clone_size: .
cdr3_nt: TGTGCCAGTAGTTCAGGGGGCGATTTTAGTACTGAAGCTTTCTTT
cdr3_aa: CASSSGGDFSTEAFF

d_call: .
v_call: TRBV7-9
j_call: TRBJ2-1
clone_size: .
cdr3_nt: TGTGCCAGCAGCTCCGGACTCTACAATGAGCAGTTCTTC
cdr3_aa: CASSSGLYNEQFF

d_call: TRBD1
v_call: TRBV4-1
j_call: TRBJ2-2
clone_size: .
cdr3_nt: TGCGCCAGCAGCCAAGACGCAGTTACAGGGGCAAACACCGGGGAGCTGTTTTTT
cdr3_aa: CASSQDAVTGANTGELFF

d_call: TRBD2
v_call: TRBV5-1
j_call: TRBJ2-1
clone_size: few
cdr3_nt: TGCGCCAGCAGCTTCGGGACTAGCGGTAATGAGCAGTTCTTC
cdr3_aa: CASSFGTSGNEQFF

d_call: .
v_call: TRBV5-6
j_call: TRBJ2-7
clone_size: .
cdr3_nt: TGTGCCAGCAGCTTGGCCTCAGTCAACGAGCAGTACTTC
cdr3_aa: CASSLASVNEQYF

d_call: TRBD1
v_call: TRBV10-3
j_call: TRBJ2-2
clone_size: .
cdr3_nt: TGTGCCATCAAGGGGGCCGCCGGGGAGCTGTTTTTT
cdr3_aa: CAIKGAAGELFF

d_call: .
v_call: TRBV7-9
j_call: TRBJ2-7
clone_size: .
cdr3_nt: TGTGCCAGCAGCTTAGGGGGCCAAAGCTCCTACGAGCAGTACTTC
cdr3_aa: CASSLGGQSSYEQYF

d_call: TRBD2
v_call: TRBV15
j_call: TRBJ2-1
clone_size: .
cdr3_nt: TGTGCCACCAGCAGAGATGGGGGGGTAAGAAGGTACAATGAGCAGTTCTTC
cdr3_aa: CATSRDGGVRRYNEQFF

d_call: TRBD1
v_call: TRBV19
j_call: TRBJ1-1
clone_size: .
cdr3_nt: TGTGCCAGTCAGACAGGGGGGAACACTGAAGCTTTCTTT
cdr3_aa: CASQTGGNTEAFF

d_call: TRBD1
v_call: TRBV3-1/TRBV3-2
j_call: TRBJ1-1
clone_size: .
cdr3_nt: TGTGCCAGCAGGCCTACAGGGGGGGAGGGGAACACTGAAGCTTTCTTT
cdr3_aa: CASRPTGGEGNTEAFF

d_call: .
v_call: TRBV7-8
j_call: TRBJ2-7
clone_size: .
cdr3_nt: TGTGCCAGCAGCAACACCACTCCGGGGGAGCAGTACTTC
cdr3_aa: CASSNTTPGEQYF

d_call: .
v_call: TRBV19
j_call: TRBJ1-5
clone_size: few
cdr3_nt: TGTGCCAGTAGTAAGCAGGGTAGTGAGCCCCAGCATTTT
cdr3_aa: CASSKQGSEPQHF